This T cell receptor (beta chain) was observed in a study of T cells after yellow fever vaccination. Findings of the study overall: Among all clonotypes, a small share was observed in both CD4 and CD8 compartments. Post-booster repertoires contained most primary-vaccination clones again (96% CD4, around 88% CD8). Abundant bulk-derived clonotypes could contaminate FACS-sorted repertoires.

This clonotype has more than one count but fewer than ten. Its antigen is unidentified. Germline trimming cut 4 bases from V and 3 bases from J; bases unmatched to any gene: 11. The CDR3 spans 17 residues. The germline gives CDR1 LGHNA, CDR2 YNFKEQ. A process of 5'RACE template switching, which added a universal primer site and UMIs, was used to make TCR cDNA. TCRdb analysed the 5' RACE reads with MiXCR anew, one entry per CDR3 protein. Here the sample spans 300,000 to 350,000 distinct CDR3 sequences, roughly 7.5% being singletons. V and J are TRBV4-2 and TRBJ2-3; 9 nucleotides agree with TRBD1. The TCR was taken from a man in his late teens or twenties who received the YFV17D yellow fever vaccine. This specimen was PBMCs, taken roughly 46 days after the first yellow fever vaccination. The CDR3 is CASSPSTHRGRTDTQYF. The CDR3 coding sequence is TGTGCCAGCAGCCCCTCAACACACAGGGGGCGGACAGATACGCAGTATTTT.